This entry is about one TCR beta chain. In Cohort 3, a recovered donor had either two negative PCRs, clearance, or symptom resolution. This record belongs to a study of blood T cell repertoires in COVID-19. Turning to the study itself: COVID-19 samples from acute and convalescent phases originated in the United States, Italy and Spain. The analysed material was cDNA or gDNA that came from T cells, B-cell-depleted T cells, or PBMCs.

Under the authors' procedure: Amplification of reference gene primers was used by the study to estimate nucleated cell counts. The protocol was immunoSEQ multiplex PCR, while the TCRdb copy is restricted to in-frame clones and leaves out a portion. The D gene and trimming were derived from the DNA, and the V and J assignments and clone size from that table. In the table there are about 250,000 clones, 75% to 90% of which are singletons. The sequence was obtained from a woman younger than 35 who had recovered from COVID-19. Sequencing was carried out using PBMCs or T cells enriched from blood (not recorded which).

The CDR3 DNA reads TGCGCCAGCAGCCCAGCTGGACAGGTGGGTTCCTACGAGCAGTACTTC. Its translation: CASSPAGQVGSYEQYF. The V call is TRBV5-1, the J call TRBJ2-7; 7 bases fit TRBD1. Germline V gene sequence: CDR1 SGHRS, CDR2 YFSETQ. This CDR3 spans 16 amino acids. The V gene end was trimmed by 4 bases and the J gene end by 1 base; junction bases not matched to a gene: 11.